A selection of T cell receptor beta chains follows, all from one sample in a study of T cell responses to AZD1222 COVID-19 vaccine. Repertoires were generated with immunoSEQ multiplex PCR, while TCRdb's copy carries only in-frame clones and drops some. The sample includes approximately 150,000 clones, 90% to 95% of them seen just once. This material consisted of peripheral blood, taken 28 days after the second AZD1222 dose. Receptors originate from an adult who received the AZD1222 COVID-19 vaccine. Each CDR3 is given with its conserved first and last residue. Fields, in order: clone size, J gene, V gene, D gene, CDR3 DNA, CDR3 protein. A D gene is named only where the DNA matches it firmly. The size of a clone is reported for some rows only, either as once, few or many, or as a class for expanded clones.

>-|TRBJ2-3|TRBV5-4|-
TGTGCCAGCAACCCGGGGACCACAGATACGCAGTATTTT
CASNPGTTDTQYF
>-|TRBJ1-4|TRBV20-1|-
TGCAGTGCTAGTCCCAATCTGGCCTCTGAAAAACTGTTTTTT
CSASPNLASEKLFF
>few|TRBJ1-3|TRBV5-4|-
TGTGCCAGCAGCTTGACTGCCGACTCTGGAAACACCATATATTTT
CASSLTADSGNTIYF
>-|TRBJ2-1|TRBV9|-
TGTGCCAGCAGCGCGAGCAATGAGCAGTTCTTC
CASSASNEQFF
>-|TRBJ1-6|TRBV19|TRBD1
TGTGCCAGTACCCCGGGACAGGGGGGTTCACCCCTCCACTTT
CASTPGQGGSPLHF
>-|TRBJ1-3|TRBV27|-
TGTGCCAGCAGTTTAACTCAACAGGGAAACACCATATATTTT
CASSLTQQGNTIYF
>-|TRBJ1-5|TRBV5-4|-
TGTGCCAGCAGCTTGATGGGGGGCAATCAGCCCCAGCATTTT
CASSLMGGNQPQHF
>-|TRBJ1-2|TRBV6-4|-
TGTGCCAGCAGTGACTCCTCGGGGTCGGGTGGCTACACCTTC
CASSDSSGSGGYTF
>-|TRBJ2-1|TRBV9|TRBD1
TGTGCCAGCAGCAAACAGGGGGCCCACAATGAGCAGTTCTTC
CASSKQGAHNEQFF
>-|TRBJ1-2|TRBV27|-
TGTGCCAGCAGCCTGGCAAAGAACTATGGCTACACCTTC
CASSLAKNYGYTF
>-|TRBJ2-1|TRBV5-1|TRBD2
TGCGCCAGCAGCCCGGGAAGGACTAGCGCGACATACAATGAGCAGTTCTTC
CASSPGRTSATYNEQFF
>few|TRBJ2-3|TRBV20-1|TRBD2
TGCAGTGCGAGTAGCGGGAGATGGGACACAGATACGCAGTATTTT
CSASSGRWDTDTQYF
>-|TRBJ2-3|TRBV5-4|-
TGTGCCAGCAGCACGGAGGGTTTAGGCGCAGATACGCAGTATTTT
CASSTEGLGADTQYF
>-|TRBJ2-5|TRBV5-1|TRBD2
TGCGCCAGCAGCTTAGGCCTAGCGGGGGGAGAGACCCAGTACTTC
CASSLGLAGGETQYF